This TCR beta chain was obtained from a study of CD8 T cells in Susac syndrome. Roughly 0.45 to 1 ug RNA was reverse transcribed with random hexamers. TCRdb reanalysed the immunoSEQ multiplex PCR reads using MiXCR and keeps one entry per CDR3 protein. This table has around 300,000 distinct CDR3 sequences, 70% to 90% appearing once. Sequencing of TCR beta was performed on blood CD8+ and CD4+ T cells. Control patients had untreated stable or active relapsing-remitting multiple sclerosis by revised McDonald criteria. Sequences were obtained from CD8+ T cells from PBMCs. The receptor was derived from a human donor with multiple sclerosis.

The chain's CDR3 is CASRPRQDLYEQYF. CDR3 nucleotide sequence: TGTGCCAGCAGGCCACGACAGGACCTCTACGAGCAGTACTTC. The V gene is TRBV6-1, the J gene TRBJ2-7, with a tentative D call TRBD1 (6 bases). CDR1 and CDR2 from the germline V gene are MNHNS and SASEGT. This CDR3 contains 14 residues. Between the trimmed V and J ends, which lost 6 bases and 3 bases, there was a span of 15 bases.